The 7 T cell receptor beta chains reported below all come from one sample, sequenced in a study of T cell changes during pregnancy in multiple sclerosis. Assay used: immunoSEQ multiplex PCR; TCRdb lists only in-frame clones, some missing. The sample lists some 51,000 clones, 94% seen once, with approximately 4.2% in the top ten. The material sequenced was CD8+ T cells from peripheral blood mononuclear cells, taken in the first trimester of pregnancy. These TCRs come from a female donor with multiple sclerosis, enrolled in a pregnancy study.

This chain joins TRBV5-1 and TRBJ1-2, with 8 bases identical to TRBD1. Germline V gene sequence: CDR1 SGHRS, CDR2 YFSETQ. Germline trimming cut 0 bases from V and 5 bases from J; bases unmatched to any gene: 6. This CDR3 is 15 amino acids long. This CDR3 is CASSLDRGGGYGYTF. CDR3 in DNA: TGCGCCAGCAGCTTGGACAGGGGGGGAGGATATGGCTACACCTTC. The full variable domain, its missing parts supplied by reference TRBV5-1 and TRBJ1-2, is KAGVTQTPRYLIKTRGQQVTLSCSPISGHRSVSWYQQTPGQGLQFLFEYFSETQRNKGNFPGRFSGRQFSNSRSEMNVSTLELGDSALYLCASSLDRGGGYGYTFGSGTRLTVV.

The chain combines TRBV7-9 with TRBJ1-2; D ambiguous. CDR1 and CDR2 from the germline V gene are SEHNR and FQNEAQ (reference sequence). V was trimmed by 4 bases and J by 3 bases, leaving 18 bases between them. The CDR3 spans 16 residues. DNA of the CDR3: TGTGCCAGCAGCTCATTACAGCATCCCGAAGACTATGGCTACACCTTC. Residues: CASSSLQHPEDYGYTF.

This clone was detected once. The gene calls are TRBV9 and TRBJ1-2; 7 positions agree with TRBD1. The CDR3 is 16 residues long. V shed 0 bases and J 4 bases; nucleotides not matched to a gene: 9. The germline V gene has CDR1 SGDLS and CDR2 YYNGEE. In DNA, the CDR3 is TGTGCCAGCAGCGTAGAAGGGGGCCCGGGGGCCTATGGCTACACCTTC. This translates into CASSVEGGPGAYGYTF.

This clone was recorded once. This sequence joins TRBV14 and TRBJ2-7; 8 bases agree with TRBD1. The CDR3 is 15 amino acids. V lost 2 bases and J lost 2; bases outside the gene matches: 5. CDR1 SGHDN and CDR2 FVKESK come from the germline V gene. The CDR3 protein is CASSQRTGSTYEQYF. CDR3 coding DNA: TGTGCCAGCAGCCAACGGACAGGGTCGACCTACGAGCAGTACTTC.

The chain has TRBV29-1 and TRBJ1-5; tentative D call: TRBD1 (6 bases). CDR1 SQVTM and CDR2 ANQGSEA come from the germline V gene. The CDR3 has 12 residues. The CDR3 DNA is TGCATCCATCTGAGGGGGAATCAGCCCCAGCATTTT. As protein: CIHLRGNQPQHF.

CDR3 protein: CSVEGGQISRTEAFF. The CDR3 nucleotides read TGCAGCGTTGAAGGGGGGCAGATTTCGAGGACTGAAGCTTTCTTT. The rearrangement uses TRBV29-1 and TRBJ1-1; D is possibly TRBD1 (6 bases). Germline loops: CDR1 SQVTM, CDR2 ANQGSEA. The V and J ends lost 1 base and 5 bases respectively, with 17 bases between them. CDR3 size: 15 residues. The complete variable domain, with remaining parts taken from reference TRBV29-1 and TRBJ1-1, reads SAVISQKPSRDICQRGTSLTIQCQVDSQVTMMFWYRQQPGQSLTLIATANQGSEATYESGFVIDKFPISRPNLTFSTLTVSNMSPEDSSIYLCSVEGGQISRTEAFFGQGTRLTVV.

V is TRBV4-1 and J is TRBJ2-3, with TRBD2 as a possible D gene (5 bases). The CDR3 is made up of 18 amino acids. Deletions cut 2 bases from V and 0 bases from J, with 18 bases between. Germline CDR1 MGHRA, CDR2 YSYEKL. The chain's CDR3 is CASSQFHPLVTSTDTQYF. CDR3 nucleotide sequence: TGCGCCAGCAGCCAATTCCATCCACTAGTAACTAGCACAGATACGCAGTATTTT.